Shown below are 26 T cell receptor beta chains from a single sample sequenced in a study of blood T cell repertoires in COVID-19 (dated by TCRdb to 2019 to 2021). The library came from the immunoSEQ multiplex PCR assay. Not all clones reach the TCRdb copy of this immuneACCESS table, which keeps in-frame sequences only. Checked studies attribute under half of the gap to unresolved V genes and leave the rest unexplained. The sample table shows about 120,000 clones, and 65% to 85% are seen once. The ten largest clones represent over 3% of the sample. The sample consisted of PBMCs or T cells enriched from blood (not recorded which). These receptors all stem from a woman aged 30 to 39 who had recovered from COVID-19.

CDR3 loop: CASSPPRTGGNEQFF. CDR3 DNA sequence: TGCGCCAGCAGCCCCCCCCGGACAGGGGGCAATGAGCAGTTCTTC. V is TRBV5-1 and J is TRBJ2-1, with 10 bases aligning to TRBD1. The V gene end was trimmed by 4 bases and the J gene end by 6 bases; junction bases not matched to a gene: 7. The CDR3 is 15 residues long. Germline CDR1 and CDR2: SGHRS and YFSETQ.

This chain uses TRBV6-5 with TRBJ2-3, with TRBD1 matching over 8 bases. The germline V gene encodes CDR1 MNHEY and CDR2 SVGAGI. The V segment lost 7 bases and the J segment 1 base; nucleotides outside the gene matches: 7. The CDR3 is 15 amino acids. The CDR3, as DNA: TGTGCCAGCAACCAGCCGGGACAGGGCACAGATACGCAGTATTTT. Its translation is CASNQPGQGTDTQYF.

DNA for the CDR3: TGTGCCAGCAGTTTAGACAGGTCCTACGAGCAGTACTTC. Amino acid sequence: CASSLDRSYEQYF. The rearrangement joins TRBV12-3 or TRBV12-4 to TRBJ2-7; weak D call: TRBD1 (5 bases). The CDR3 has 13 residues. V was pared by 1 base and J by 1 base, with 5 bases between.

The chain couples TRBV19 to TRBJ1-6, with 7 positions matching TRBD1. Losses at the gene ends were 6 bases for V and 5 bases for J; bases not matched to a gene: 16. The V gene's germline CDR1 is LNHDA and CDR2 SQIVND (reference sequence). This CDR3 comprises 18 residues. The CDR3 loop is CASSREGLRGQDNSPLHF. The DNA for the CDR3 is TGTGCCAGTAGCCGAGAGGGTTTAAGGGGGCAAGATAATTCACCCCTCCACTTT.

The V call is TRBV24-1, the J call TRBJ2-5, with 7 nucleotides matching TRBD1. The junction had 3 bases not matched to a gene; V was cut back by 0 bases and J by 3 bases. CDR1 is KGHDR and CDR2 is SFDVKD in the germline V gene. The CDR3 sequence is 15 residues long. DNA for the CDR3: TGTGCCACCAGTGATTTGGGGGACAGAAAAGAGACCCAGTACTTC. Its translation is CATSDLGDRKETQYF.

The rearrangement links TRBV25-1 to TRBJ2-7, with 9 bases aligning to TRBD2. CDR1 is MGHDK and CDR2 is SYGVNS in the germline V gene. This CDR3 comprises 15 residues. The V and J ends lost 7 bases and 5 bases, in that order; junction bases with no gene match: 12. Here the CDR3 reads CASTEGGRAPNEQYF. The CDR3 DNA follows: TGTGCCAGCACCGAGGGCGGGAGGGCACCCAACGAGCAGTACTTC.

CDR3 amino acids: CASSSAHNTEAFF. The CDR3 bases are TGTGCCAGCAGCTCAGCACACAACACTGAAGCTTTCTTT. This chain links TRBV7-2 with TRBJ1-1; D uncertain. CDR3 length equals 13 residues. V was pared by 4 bases and J by 2 bases, with 8 bases between. CDR1 and CDR2 from the germline V gene are SGHTA and FQGNSA.

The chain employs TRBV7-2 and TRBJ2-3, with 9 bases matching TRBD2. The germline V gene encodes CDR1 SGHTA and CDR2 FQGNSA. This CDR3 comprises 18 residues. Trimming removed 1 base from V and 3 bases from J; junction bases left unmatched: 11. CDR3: CASSLERWLAGLTDTQYF. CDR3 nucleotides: TGTGCCAGCAGCTTAGAGAGGTGGCTAGCGGGGTTGACAGATACGCAGTATTTT.

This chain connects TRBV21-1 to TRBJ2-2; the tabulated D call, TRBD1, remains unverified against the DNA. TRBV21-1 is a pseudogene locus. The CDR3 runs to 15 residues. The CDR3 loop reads CASNTGGYNTGELFF. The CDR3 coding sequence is TGTGCCAGCAATACAGGGGGCTATAACACCGGGGAGCTGTTTTTT.

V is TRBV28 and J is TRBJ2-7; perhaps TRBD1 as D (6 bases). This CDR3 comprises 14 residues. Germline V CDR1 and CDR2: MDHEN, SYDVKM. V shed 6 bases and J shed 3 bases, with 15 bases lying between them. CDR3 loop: CASSAQGLLYEQYF. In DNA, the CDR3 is TGTGCCAGCAGCGCGCAGGGGTTACTCTACGAGCAGTACTTC.

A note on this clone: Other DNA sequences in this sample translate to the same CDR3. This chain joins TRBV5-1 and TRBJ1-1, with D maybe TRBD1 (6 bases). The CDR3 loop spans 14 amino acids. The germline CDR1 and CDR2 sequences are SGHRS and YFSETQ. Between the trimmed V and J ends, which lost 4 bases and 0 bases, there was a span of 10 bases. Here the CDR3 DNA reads TGCGCCAGCAGCCCCACAGGGATGAACACTGAAGCTTTCTTT. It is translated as CASSPTGMNTEAFF.

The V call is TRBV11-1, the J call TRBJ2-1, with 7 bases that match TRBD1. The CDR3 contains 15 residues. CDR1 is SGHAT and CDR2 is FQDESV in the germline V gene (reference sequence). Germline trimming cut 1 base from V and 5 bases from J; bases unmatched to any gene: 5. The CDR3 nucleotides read TGTGCCAGCAGCTTAGGAGGACAGGAAGACAATGAGCAGTTCTTC. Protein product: CASSLGGQEDNEQFF.

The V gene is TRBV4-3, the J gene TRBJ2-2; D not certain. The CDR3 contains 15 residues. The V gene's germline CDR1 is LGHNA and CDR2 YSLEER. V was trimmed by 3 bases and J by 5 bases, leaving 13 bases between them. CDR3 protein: CASSHGTARTGELFF. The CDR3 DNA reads TGCGCCAGCAGCCATGGTACAGCTCGAACCGGGGAGCTGTTTTTT.

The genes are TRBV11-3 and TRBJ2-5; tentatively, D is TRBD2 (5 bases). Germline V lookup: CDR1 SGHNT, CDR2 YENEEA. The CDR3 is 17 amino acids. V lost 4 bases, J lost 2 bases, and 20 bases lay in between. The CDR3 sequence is CASSSGLYVGDQETQYF. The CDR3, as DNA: TGTGCCAGCAGCTCGGGCCTCTATGTGGGAGATCAAGAGACCCAGTACTTC.

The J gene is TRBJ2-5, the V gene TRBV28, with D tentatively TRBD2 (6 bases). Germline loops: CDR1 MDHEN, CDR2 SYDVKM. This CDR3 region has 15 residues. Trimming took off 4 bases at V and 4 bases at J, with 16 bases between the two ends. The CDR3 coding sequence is TGTGCCAGCAGTTACCCTCGGCAGGGAGGAGAGACCCAGTACTTC. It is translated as CASSYPRQGGETQYF.

CDR3 DNA: TGTGCCTGGAGTTCCCGGGGGACCTACGAGCAGTACTTC. It codes for CAWSSRGTYEQYF. The rearrangement uses TRBV30 and TRBJ2-7; a weak D match, TRBD2 (6 bases). V was clipped by 2 bases and J by 2 bases, with 10 bases between them. Germline V lookup: CDR1 GTSNPN, CDR2 SVGIG (reference sequence). The CDR3 length is 13 residues.

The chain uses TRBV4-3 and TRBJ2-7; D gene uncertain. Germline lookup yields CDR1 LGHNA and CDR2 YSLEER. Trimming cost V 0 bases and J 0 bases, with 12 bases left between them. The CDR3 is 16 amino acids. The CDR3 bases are TGCGCCAGCAGCCAAGATTGGGCCAGTAGCTCCTACGAGCAGTACTTC. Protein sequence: CASSQDWASSSYEQYF.

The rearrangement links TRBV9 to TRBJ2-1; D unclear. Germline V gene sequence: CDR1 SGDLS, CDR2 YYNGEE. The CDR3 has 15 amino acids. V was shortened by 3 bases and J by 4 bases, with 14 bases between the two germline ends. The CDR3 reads CASSAYGVGYNEQFF. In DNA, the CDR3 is TGTGCCAGCAGCGCCTACGGAGTTGGTTACAATGAGCAGTTCTTC.

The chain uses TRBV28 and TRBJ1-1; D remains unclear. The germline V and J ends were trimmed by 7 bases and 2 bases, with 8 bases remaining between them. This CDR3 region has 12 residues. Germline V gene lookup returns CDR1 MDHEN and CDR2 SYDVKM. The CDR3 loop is CASMGRNTEAFF. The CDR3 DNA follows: TGTGCCAGCATGGGCAGAAACACTGAAGCTTTCTTT. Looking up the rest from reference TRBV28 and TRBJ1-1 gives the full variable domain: DVKVTQSSRYLVKRTGEKVFLECVQDMDHENMFWYRQDPGLGLRLIYFSYDVKMKEKGDIPEGYSVSREKKERFSLILESASTNQTSMYLCASMGRNTEAFFGQGTRLTVV.

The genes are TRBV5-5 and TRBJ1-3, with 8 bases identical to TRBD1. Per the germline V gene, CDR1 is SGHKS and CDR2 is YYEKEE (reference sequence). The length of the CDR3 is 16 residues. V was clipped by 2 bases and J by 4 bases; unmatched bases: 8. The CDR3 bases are TGTGCCAGCAGCTTTTCTTCAGGGGGCGCGGGAAACACCATATATTTT. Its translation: CASSFSSGGAGNTIYF.

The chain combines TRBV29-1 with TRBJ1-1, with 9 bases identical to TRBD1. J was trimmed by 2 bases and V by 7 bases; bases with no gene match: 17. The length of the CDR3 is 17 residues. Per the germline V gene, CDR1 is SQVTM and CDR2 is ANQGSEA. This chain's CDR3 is CSATPGTGLGINTEAFF. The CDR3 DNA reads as TGCAGCGCCACCCCCGGGACAGGGTTGGGGATTAACACTGAAGCTTTCTTT.

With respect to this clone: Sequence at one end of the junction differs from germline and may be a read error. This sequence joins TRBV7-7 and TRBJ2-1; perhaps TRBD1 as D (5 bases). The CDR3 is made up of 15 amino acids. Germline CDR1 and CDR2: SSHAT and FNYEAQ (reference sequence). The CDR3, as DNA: TGTGCTAGCAGCTCACTCTCAGGGTCGTACAATGAGCAGTTCTTC. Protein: CASSSLSGSYNEQFF. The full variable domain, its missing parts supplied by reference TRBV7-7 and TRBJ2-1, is GAGVSQSPRYKVTKRGQDVTLRCDPISSHATLYWYQQALGQGPEFLTYFNYEAQPDKSGLPSDRFSAERPEGSISTLTIQRTEQRDSAMYRCASSSLSGSYNEQFFGPGTRLTVL.

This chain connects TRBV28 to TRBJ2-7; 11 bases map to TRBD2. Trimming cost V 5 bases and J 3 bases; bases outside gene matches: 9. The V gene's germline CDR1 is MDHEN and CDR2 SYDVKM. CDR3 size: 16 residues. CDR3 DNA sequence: TGTGCCAGCAGTCTCGGGACTAGCGGAGTTAGCTACGAGCAGTACTTC. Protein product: CASSLGTSGVSYEQYF.

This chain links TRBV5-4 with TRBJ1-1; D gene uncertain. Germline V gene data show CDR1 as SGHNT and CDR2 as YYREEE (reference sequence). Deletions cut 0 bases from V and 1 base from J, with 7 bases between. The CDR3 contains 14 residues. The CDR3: CASSLVQANTEAFF. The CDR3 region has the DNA TGTGCCAGCAGCTTGGTGCAGGCGAACACTGAAGCTTTCTTT.

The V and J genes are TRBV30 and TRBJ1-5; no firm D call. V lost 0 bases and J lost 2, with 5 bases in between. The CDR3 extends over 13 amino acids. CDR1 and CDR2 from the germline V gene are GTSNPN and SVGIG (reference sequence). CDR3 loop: CAWSVSGNQPQHF. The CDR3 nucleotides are TGTGCCTGGAGTGTTTCCGGCAATCAGCCCCAGCATTTT.

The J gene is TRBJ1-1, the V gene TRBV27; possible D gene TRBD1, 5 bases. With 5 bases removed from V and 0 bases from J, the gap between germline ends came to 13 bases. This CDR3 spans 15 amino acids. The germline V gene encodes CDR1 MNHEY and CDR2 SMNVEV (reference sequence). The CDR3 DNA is TGTGCCAGCAGTCCATGGGGGGGGATGAACACTGAAGCTTTCTTT. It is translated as CASSPWGGMNTEAFF.